The TCR beta chain under discussion was sequenced for a study of shared clonotypes between healthy human individuals (dated by TCRdb to 2019 to 2021). Regarding the research as a whole: Three men and a couple of women, aged 18 to 49 years, made up the cohort. Per donor, three plates each were used for CD4 naive and CD4 memory, two for CD8 naive, and one for CD8 memory. To increase sequencing depth and limit assay-specific biases, TCR repertoire library preparation and sequencing were carried out by different laboratories using diverse techniques. Leukapheresis yielded between about 0.8 and 9.5 billion PBMCs per donor. To estimate repertoire size and how much clonotypes are shared between individuals, the study performed deep sequencing of blood TCR repertoires from roughly five healthy adults.

What the research found in general, with its limitations: Across a handful of donors, approximately 5% of naive CD4, 3% to 4% of naive CD8, 2.3% of memory CD4, and over 0.35% of memory CD8 clonotypes were shared. Sampling was limited to blood, and TCR repertoires in tissue likely differ from TCR repertoires in blood. Pairwise subsampling led to the expectation that sequencing depth would affect the degree of clonotype sharing among donors. The small number of donors limited the genetic and exposure-history diversity represented. Incomplete sequencing was indicated by rarefaction of sorted-subset datasets, despite the large sequencing depth. Naive subsets generally had larger estimated clonotype richness than memory subsets did. Compared with non-shared clonotypes, the clonotypes found in all four sorted-subset donors had higher generation probabilities.

TCR CDR3 regions were amplified from genomic DNA by multiplex PCR using the deep immunoSEQ assay. Genomic DNA extracted from each cell subset was distributed evenly over all wells of several immunoSEQ 96-well plates, and each plate served as one replicate. For sorted subsets, around 200 ng genomic DNA, equal to 30,000 or so T cell genomes, was loaded into each replicate PCR. Purified libraries were quantified with a Qubit 3.0 fluorometer, sized on a Bioanalyzer 2100, and re-quantified with the KAPA Library Quantification kit. Each immunoSEQ 96-well plate was sequenced on its own single-read 150-cycle Illumina NextSeq 550 flow cell. As for the original processing: Because only junctional sequences without quality scores were contained in the immunoSEQ output, filtering matching that applied to full-length reads could not be performed. To assign V/J genes and CDR3, sequences were annotated using PyIR, a Python wrapper for IgBLAST v1.9, with IMGT germline references. Reads were removed for weak V/J assignments (E-value above 1e-6), missing CDR3, stop codons, out-of-frame junctions, or ambiguous translated residues. V3J clonotypes were defined as sequences sharing an identical inferred V gene, J gene, and CDR3 amino acid sequence. To compute the percentage overlap between repertoires, the number of shared unique clonotypes was divided by the size of the smaller repertoire. Repertoire richness was assessed with RTK rarefaction, the Chao1 estimator, and Recon v2.1 estimates of unobserved clonotypes. Generation probabilities were computed with OLGA for all TCRbeta clonotypes obtained by the gDNA method from several donors. The clones in this table, taken by TCRdb from immuneACCESS, are in-frame only. Not every clone is retained; where verified, under half of the shortfall comes from an unresolved V gene, and the cause of the rest is unknown. That table gives V, J and clone size, and the DNA gave D and trimming. This sample is represented by 2 million to 3 million clones; 80% to 95% of them were singletons. About 0.39% of the sample goes to the ten largest clones.

Measured from the cysteine to the phenylalanine, the CDR3 is 10 residues long. The retained sequence is limited to the CDR3, 30 bases, with the frame set at the first base. The junction carries 2 bases between V and J, which are trimmed by 4 bases and 8 bases respectively. CDR1 and CDR2 were assigned from the germline V gene as MDHEN and SYDVKM. With regard to this clone: Its antigen is not yet known. Base qualities are missing; no much larger clone stands one base away. This sample includes further DNA sequences coding for the same CDR3.

Healthy HIV-negative adults with no recently reported acute infections or vaccinations were included as donors. Only Caucasian adults living in Nashville, Tennessee, USA were represented among the donors. CD4+ T cells were enriched by magnetic negative selection, after which naive cells were positively selected on CD45RA and the negative fraction was taken as the memory subset. Blood was collected by leukapheresis, and PBMCs were isolated by Ficoll-Histopaque density gradient centrifugation and then cryopreserved in liquid nitrogen vapor phase. Analytical flow cytometry was used to check the purity and quantity of every magnetically sorted T cell population. Each sorted fraction had its genomic DNA isolated and then quantified by UV absorbance on a Nanodrop 2000c.

The sequence was collected from a man aged 18-30 years in good health. Some clones in this sample may be carry-over from other donors' samples. The chain was built from TRBV28 and TRBJ1-4, with an unclear D gene assignment. Source material: naive CD4+ T cells from PBMCs. The cell subset or site label for this specimen denotes: CD45RA+ positively selected. The CDR3 region reads CASSSEKLFF. Here is the DNA: TGTGCCAGCAGTTCAGAAAAACTGTTTTTT.